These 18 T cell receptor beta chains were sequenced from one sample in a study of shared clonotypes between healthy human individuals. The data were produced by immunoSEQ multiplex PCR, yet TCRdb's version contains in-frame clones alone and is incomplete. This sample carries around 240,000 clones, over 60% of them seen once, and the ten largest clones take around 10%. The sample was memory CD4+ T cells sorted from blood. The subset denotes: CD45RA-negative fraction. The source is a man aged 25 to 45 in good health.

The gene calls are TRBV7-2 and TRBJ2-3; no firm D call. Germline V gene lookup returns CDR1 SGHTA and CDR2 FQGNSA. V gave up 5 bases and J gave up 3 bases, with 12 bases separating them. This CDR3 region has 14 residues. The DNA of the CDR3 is TGTGCCAGCAGCCCCCGACCCTATACAGATACGCAGTATTTT. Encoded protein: CASSPRPYTDTQYF.

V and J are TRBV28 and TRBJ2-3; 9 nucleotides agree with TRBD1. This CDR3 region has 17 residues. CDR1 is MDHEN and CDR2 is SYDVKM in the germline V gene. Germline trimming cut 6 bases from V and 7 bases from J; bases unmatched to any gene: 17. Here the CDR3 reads CASSLTARDREEYTQYF. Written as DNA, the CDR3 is TGTGCCAGCAGCCTTACCGCCCGGGACAGGGAAGAGTATACGCAGTATTTT.

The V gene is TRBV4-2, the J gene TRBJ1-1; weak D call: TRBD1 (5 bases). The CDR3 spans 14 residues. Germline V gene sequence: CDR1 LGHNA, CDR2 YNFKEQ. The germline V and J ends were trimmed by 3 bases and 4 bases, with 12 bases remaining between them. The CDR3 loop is CASSHDLGGTEAFF. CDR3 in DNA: TGTGCCAGCAGCCACGACCTGGGGGGCACTGAAGCTTTCTTT.

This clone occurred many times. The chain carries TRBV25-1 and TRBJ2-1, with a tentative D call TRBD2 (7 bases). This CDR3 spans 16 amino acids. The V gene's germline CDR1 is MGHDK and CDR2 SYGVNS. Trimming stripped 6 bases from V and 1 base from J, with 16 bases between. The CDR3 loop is CASSPEGGESYNEQFF. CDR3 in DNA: TGTGCCAGCAGCCCAGAGGGGGGGGAATCCTACAATGAGCAGTTCTTC. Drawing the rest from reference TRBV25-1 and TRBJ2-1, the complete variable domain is EADIYQTPRYLVIGTGKKITLECSQTMGHDKMYWYQQDPGMELHLIHYSYGVNSTEKGDLSSESTVSRIRTEHFPLTLESARPSHTSQYLCASSPEGGESYNEQFFGPGTRLTVL.

The CDR3: CASSLRVAGGSYEQYF. For the CDR3, the DNA is TGTGCCAGCAGCTTAAGGGTAGCGGGAGGCTCCTACGAGCAGTACTTC. The chain combines TRBV11-2 with TRBJ2-7, with 10 bases lining up with TRBD2. The CDR3 spans 16 residues. Germline loops: CDR1 SGHAT, CDR2 FQNNGV. With 2 bases clipped from V and 0 bases from J, the junction kept 4 bases outside the gene matches.

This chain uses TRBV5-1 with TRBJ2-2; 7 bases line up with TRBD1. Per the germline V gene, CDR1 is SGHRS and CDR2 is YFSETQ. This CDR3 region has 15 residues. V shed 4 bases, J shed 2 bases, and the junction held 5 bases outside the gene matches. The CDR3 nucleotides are TGCGCCAGCAGCACGGGACAGTTTAACACCGGGGAGCTGTTTTTT. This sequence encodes CASSTGQFNTGELFF.

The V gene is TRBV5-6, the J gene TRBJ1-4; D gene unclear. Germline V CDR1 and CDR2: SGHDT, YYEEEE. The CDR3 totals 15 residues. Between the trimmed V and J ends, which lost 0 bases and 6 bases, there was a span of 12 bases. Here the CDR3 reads CASSLAGVGHEKLFF. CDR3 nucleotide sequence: TGTGCCAGCAGCTTGGCCGGGGTGGGCCATGAAAAACTGTTTTTT.

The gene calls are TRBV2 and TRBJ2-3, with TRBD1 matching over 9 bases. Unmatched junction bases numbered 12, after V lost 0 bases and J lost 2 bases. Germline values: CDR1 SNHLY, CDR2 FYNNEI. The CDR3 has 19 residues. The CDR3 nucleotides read TGTGCCAGCAGTGAAGCCCGAAAAACGGGACAGGGTTCCACAGATACGCAGTATTTT. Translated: CASSEARKTGQGSTDTQYF.

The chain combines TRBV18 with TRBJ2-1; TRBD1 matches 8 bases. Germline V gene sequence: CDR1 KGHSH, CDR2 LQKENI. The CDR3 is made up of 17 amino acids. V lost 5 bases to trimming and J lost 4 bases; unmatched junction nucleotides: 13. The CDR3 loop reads CASSVKHDRGKYNEQFF. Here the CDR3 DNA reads TGTGCCAGCTCAGTAAAACACGACAGGGGTAAATACAATGAGCAGTTCTTC.

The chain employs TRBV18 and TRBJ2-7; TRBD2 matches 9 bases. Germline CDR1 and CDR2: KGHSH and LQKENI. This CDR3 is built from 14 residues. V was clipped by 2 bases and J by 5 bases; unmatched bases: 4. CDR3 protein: CASSPIPSGNEQYF. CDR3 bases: TGTGCCAGCTCACCAATTCCTAGCGGGAACGAGCAGTACTTC.

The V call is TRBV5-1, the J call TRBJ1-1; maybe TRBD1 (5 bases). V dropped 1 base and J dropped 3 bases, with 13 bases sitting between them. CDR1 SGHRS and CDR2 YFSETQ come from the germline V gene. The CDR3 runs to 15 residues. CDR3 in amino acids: CASSLYGAQDTEAFF. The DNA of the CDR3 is TGCGCCAGCAGCTTGTACGGGGCGCAGGACACTGAAGCTTTCTTT.

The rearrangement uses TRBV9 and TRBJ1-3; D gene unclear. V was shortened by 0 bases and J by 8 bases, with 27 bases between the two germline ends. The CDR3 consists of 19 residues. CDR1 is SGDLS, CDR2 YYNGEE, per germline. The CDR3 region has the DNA TGTGCCAGCAGCGTAGCTATCCCCGGTCGTTACGATCACGGGGACACCATATATTTT. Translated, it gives CASSVAIPGRYDHGDTIYF.

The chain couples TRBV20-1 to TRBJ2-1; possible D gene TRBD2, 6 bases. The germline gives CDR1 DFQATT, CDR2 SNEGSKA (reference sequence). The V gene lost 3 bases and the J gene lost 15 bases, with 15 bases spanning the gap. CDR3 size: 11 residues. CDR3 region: CSASIQRALFF. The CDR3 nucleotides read TGCAGTGCTAGTATCCAGCGGGCTTTGTTCTTC.

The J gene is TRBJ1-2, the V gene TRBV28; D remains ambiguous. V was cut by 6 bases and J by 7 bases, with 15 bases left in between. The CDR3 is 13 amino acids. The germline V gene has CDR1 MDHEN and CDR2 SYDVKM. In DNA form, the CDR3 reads TGTGCCAGCAGGGTTTCCGGTAACCGTGGCTACACCTTC. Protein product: CASRVSGNRGYTF.

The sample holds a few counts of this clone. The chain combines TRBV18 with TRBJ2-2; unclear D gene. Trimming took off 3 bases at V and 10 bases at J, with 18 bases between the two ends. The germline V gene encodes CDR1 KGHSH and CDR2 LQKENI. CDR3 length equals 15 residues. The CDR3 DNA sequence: TGTGCCAGCTCACCTGTCCGACCGGGCCAAGAGGAGCTGTTTTTT. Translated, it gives CASSPVRPGQEELFF.

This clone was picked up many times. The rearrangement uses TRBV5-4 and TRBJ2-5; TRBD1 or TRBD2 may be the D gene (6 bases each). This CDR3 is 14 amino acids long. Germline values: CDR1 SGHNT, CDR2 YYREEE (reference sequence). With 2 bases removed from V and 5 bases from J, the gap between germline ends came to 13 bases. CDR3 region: CASSLVGAGETQYF. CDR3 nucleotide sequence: TGTGCCAGCAGCTTAGTGGGGGCGGGGGAGACCCAGTACTTC.

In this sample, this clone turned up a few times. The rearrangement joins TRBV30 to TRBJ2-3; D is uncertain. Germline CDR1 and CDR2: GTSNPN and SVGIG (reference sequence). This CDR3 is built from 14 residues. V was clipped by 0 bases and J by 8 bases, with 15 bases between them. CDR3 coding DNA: TGTGCCTGGAGTGTTTCGTTCGGCACGGGTACGCAGTATTTT. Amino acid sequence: CAWSVSFGTGTQYF.

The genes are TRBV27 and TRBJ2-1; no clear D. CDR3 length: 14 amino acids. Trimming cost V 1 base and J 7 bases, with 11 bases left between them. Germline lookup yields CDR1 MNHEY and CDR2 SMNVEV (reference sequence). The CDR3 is CASSLLVGMNEQFF. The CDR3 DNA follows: TGTGCCAGCAGTTTATTGGTCGGTATGAATGAGCAGTTCTTC.